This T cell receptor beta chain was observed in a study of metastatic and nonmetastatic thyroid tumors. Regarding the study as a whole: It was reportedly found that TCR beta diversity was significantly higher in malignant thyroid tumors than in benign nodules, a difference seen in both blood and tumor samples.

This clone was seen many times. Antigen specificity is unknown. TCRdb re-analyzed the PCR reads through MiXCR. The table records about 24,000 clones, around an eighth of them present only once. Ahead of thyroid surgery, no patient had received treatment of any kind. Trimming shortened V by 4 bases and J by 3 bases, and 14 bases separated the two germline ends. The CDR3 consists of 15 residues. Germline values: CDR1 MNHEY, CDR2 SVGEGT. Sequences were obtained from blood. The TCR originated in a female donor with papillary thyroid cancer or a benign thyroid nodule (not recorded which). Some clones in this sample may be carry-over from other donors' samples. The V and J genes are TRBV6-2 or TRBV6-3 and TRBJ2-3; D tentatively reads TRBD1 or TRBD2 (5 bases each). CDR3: CASSSQGRDTDTQYF. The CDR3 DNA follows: TGTGCCAGCAGTTCTCAGGGACGGGATACAGATACGCAGTATTTT.